The clone carrying this T cell receptor (beta chain) was detected many times. Its specificity is not known. This record belongs to a study of regulatory T cells in long-lasting Graves disease. General study points: Study was limited to peripheral blood, excluding thyroid tissue. Persistent disease samples used TRBV28, TRBJ1-2 and TRBJ2-5 preferentially.

The authors built TCR beta libraries using iRepertoire HTBI primers and Arm-PCR of CDR3 regions. The authors' processing: Looking across samples, the authors found approximately 60 TRBV and 14 to 15 TRBJ segments. TCRdb ran MiXCR on the multiplex PCR reads and lists one entry per CDR3 protein. The V and J calls shown here were made by TCRdb, not taken from the authors' results. The sample shows about 400,000 distinct CDR3 sequences, roughly a sixth of them seen only once. Time point defined: newly diagnosed GD, antithyroid drugs for less than 3 months. Extracted RNA from PBMCs served as the source of the TCR library. From an endocrinology department in Xi'an, China, came the patients. Deletions cut 1 base from V and 1 base from J, with 10 bases between. This CDR3 contains 15 residues. CDR1 is DFQATT, CDR2 SNEGSKA, per germline (reference sequence).

This sequence originates from a female donor with Graves disease. The sequences come from peripheral blood mononuclear cells (PBMCs), collected at new diagnosis, from a patient treated with antithyroid drugs. The genes are TRBV20-1 and TRBJ2-2; D not resolved. CDR3 protein: CSARVGRRNTGELFF. The CDR3 region has the DNA TGCAGTGCTAGAGTGGGCAGGCGGAACACCGGGGAGCTGTTTTTT.